The sequence of this T cell receptor (beta chain) was determined in a study of cytomegalovirus exposure and HLA in healthy donors. V lost 5 bases to trimming and J lost 5 bases, with 8 bases between them. The CDR3 is 12 residues long. Looked up from germline, CDR1 is SGHTA and CDR2 is FQGNSA. PCR primers comprised 60 Vbeta and 13 Jbeta primers. Sequencing used immunoSEQ multiplex PCR; TCRdb keeps in-frame clones, though not all of them. Of 150,000 to 200,000 clones in the sample, roughly 79% are singletons; the top ten hold 1.5% to 2%. The receptor's source is a man between 25 and 39 years old in good health and CMV-seronegative. Input material: PBMCs. This rearrangement joins TRBV7-2 to TRBJ2-3, with a tentative D call TRBD1 (5 bases). The CDR3 sequence: CASSPGQDTQYF. CDR3 nucleotide sequence: TGTGCCAGCAGCCCTGGACAAGATACGCAGTATTTT. Drawing the rest from reference TRBV7-2 and TRBJ2-3, the complete variable domain is GAGVSQSPSNKVTEKGKDVELRCDPISGHTALYWYRQSLGQGLEFLIYFQGNSAPDKSGLPSDRFSAERTGGSVSTLTIQRTQQEDSAVYLCASSPGQDTQYFGPGTRLTVL.